Sequencing of this T cell receptor (beta chain) was carried out in a study of T cells in Graves' hyperthyroidism and ophthalmopathy. In the study overall: Any treatment followed the collection of peripheral blood at initial diagnosis.

There are a few counts of this clonotype. The germline V gene encodes CDR1 DFQATT and CDR2 SNEGSKA (reference sequence). The CDR3 consists of 13 residues. With 6 bases clipped from V and 4 bases from J, the junction kept 2 bases outside the gene matches. What was amplified from RNA transcripts were TCR beta CDR3 regions. The study used the HTBI primer set for a first-round RT-PCR of the TCR CDR3. TCRdb re-analysed the multiplex PCR reads in MiXCR, keeping a single row per CDR3 protein. The sample records over 350,000 distinct CDR3 sequences, approximately 17% being singletons. The source material was blood. This TCR was recovered from a man between 18 and 29 years old with Graves' ophthalmopathy. V and J are TRBV20-1 and TRBJ1-5; 11 nucleotides match TRBD1. CDR3 in DNA: TGCAGTGCGGGGGACAGGGGGAATCAGCCCCAGCATTTT. The encoded protein is CSAGDRGNQPQHF.